This record covers a single TCR beta chain. No antigen is known for it. The sample originates from a study of post-analysis software for immune sequencing data. The study, taken as a whole, reports: Higher frequency in patients than in controls was seen for roughly five TRBV segments, with TRBV5-6, TRBV5-1 and TRBV20-1 among them.

The germline V gene encodes CDR1 SGDLS and CDR2 YYNGEE. This CDR3 is 17 amino acids long. V lost 4 bases, J lost 5 bases, and 9 bases stayed unmatched. Researchers reported that TCR beta cDNA libraries carried unique molecular identifiers. Each CDR3 protein gets one entry after TCRdb re-called the PCR reads with MiXCR. This table holds some 800,000 distinct CDR3 sequences, 35% to 55% found once. The chain couples TRBV9 to TRBJ2-1; TRBD2 aligns across 13 bases. This sequence was found in a girl aged 10 to 17 with multiple sclerosis. Material for sequencing was blood. CDR3 coding DNA: TGTGCCAGCAGCTTCGGACTAGCGGGAGCGCTGGACAATGAGCAGTTCTTC. Its protein is CASSFGLAGALDNEQFF.